The clone carrying this TCR beta chain was recorded at least ten times. Its antigen is as yet unknown. MiXCR, applied by TCRdb to the 5' RACE reads, yields one record per CDR3 protein. The sample has approximately 280,000 distinct CDR3 sequences; about 8.9% are singletons. This sample was included in a study of identical twins. Study-level results: Memory repertoires lacked the insertion deficit that abundant cord blood beta clonotypes showed. Excess twin sharing in beta out-of-frame sequences was weaker. The same donors were not followed; conclusions instead depended on cross-sectional statistical analysis.

The CDR3 runs 13 residues. Trimming left V 0 bases short and J 4 bases short, with 6 bases between. The germline V gene has CDR1 MNHEY and CDR2 SMNVEV (reference sequence). These data also formed part of another study, on yellow fever vaccine responses in identical twins. Per that study: Reportedly, twins' vaccine T cell responses looked partly convergent and partly personalized.

Specimen: memory (CD45RO+) T cells sorted from blood. The source of this sequence is a woman younger than 30 in good health. The chain couples TRBV27 to TRBJ1-1; a possible D gene is TRBD1 (5 bases). CDR3 region: CASSLSGGTEAFF. CDR3 sequence (DNA): TGTGCCAGCAGTTTATCCGGGGGCACTGAAGCTTTCTTT.